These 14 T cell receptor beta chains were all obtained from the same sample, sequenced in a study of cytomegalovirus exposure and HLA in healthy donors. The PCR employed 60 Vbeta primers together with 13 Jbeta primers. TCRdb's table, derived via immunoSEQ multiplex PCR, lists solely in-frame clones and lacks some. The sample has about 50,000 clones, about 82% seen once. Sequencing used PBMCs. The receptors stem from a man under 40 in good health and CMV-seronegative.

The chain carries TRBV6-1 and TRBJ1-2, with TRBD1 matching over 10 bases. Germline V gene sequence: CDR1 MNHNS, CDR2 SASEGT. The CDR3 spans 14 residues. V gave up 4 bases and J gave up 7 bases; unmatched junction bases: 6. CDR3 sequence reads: CASSATGGASGYTF. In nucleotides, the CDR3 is TGTGCCAGCAGTGCGACAGGGGGCGCTTCTGGCTACACCTTC.

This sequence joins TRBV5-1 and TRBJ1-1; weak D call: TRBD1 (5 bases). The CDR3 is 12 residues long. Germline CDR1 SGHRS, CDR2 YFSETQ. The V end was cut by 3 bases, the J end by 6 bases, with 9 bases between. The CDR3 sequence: CASSYQGSEAFF. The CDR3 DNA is TGCGCCAGCAGCTACCAGGGCTCTGAAGCTTTCTTT.

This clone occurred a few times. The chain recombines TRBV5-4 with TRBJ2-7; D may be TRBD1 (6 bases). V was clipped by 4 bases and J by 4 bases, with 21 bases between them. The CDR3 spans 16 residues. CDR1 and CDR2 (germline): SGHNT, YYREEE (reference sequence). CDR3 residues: CASSLTGTLSPYEQYF. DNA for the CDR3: TGTGCCAGCAGCCTAACAGGGACGCTCTCACCTTACGAGCAGTACTTC.

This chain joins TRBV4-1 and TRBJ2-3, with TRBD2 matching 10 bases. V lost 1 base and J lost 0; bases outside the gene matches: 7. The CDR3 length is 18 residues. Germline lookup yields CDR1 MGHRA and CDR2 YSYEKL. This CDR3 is CASSQVWLAGASTDTQYF. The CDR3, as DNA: TGCGCCAGCAGCCAAGTCTGGCTAGCGGGAGCTAGCACAGATACGCAGTATTTT.

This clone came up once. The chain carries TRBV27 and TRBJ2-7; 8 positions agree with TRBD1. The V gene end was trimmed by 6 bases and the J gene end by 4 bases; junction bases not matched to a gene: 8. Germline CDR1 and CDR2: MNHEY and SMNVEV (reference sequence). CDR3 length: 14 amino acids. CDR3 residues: CASSMRQGAYEQYF. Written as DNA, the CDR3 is TGTGCCAGCAGCATGAGGCAGGGGGCATACGAGCAGTACTTC.

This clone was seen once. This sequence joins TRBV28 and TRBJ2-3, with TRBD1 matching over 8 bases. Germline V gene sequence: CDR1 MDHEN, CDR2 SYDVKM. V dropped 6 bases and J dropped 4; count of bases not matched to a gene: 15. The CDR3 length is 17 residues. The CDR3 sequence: CASSRRLGQGVPDTQYF. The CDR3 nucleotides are TGTGCCAGCAGCCGCCGCCTCGGACAGGGAGTACCAGATACGCAGTATTTT.

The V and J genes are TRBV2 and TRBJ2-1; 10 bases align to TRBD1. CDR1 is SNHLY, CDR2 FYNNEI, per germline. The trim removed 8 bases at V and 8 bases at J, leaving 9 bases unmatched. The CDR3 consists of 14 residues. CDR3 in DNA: TGTGCCAGCCGCCCGGGACAGGGGAGGGATGAGCAGTTCTTC. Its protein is CASRPGQGRDEQFF.

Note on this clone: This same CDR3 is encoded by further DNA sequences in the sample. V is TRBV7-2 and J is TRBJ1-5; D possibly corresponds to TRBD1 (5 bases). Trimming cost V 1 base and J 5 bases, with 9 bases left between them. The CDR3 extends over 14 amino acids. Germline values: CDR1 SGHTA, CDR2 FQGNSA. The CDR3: CASSLVSGDQPQHF. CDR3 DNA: TGTGCCAGCAGCTTAGTGTCGGGGGATCAGCCCCAGCATTTT.

CDR3 sequence (DNA): TGTGCCAGCAGCTTAAGAGAAGGGGACTATGGCTACACCTTC. It codes for CASSLREGDYGYTF. The V gene is TRBV7-9, the J gene TRBJ1-2, with D possibly matching TRBD1 (5 bases). Germline values: CDR1 SEHNR, CDR2 FQNEAQ (reference sequence). The length of the CDR3 is 14 residues. V was shortened by 2 bases and J by 3 bases, with 10 bases between the two germline ends.

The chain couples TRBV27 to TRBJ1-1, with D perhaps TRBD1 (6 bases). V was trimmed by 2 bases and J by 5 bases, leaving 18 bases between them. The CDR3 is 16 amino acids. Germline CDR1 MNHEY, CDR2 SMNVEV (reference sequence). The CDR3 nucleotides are TGTGCCAGCAGTTTAGACAGGAGCAATTTGGAGACTGAAGCTTTCTTT. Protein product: CASSLDRSNLETEAFF.

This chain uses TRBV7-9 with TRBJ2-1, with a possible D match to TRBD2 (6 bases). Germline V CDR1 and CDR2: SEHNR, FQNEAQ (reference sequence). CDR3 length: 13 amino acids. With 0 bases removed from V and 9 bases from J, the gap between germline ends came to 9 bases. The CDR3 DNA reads TGTGCCAGCAGCTTAGCGGAGGGTGCTGAGCAGTTCTTC. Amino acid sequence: CASSLAEGAEQFF.

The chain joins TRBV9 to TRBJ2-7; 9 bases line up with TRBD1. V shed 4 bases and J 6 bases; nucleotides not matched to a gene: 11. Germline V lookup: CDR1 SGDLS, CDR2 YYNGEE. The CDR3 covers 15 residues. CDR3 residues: CASSPLDRGLSEQYF. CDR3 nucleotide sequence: TGTGCCAGCAGCCCCCTAGACAGGGGGTTGAGCGAGCAGTACTTC.

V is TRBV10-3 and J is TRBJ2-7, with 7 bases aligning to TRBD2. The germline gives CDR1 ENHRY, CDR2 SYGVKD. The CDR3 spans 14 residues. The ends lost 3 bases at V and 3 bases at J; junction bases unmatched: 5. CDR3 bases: TGTGCCATCAGTGATGGACTAGGAGTCTACGAGCAGTACTTC. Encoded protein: CAISDGLGVYEQYF.

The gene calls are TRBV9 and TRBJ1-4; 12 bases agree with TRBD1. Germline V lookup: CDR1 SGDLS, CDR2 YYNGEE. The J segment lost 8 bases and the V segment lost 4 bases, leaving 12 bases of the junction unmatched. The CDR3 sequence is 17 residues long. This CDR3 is CASSTRDRGLLNEKLFF. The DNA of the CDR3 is TGTGCCAGCAGCACCCGGGACAGGGGGCTTCTGAACGAAAAACTGTTTTTT.